What follows are 20 T cell receptor beta chains derived from one specimen sequenced in a study of shared clonotypes between healthy human individuals. Libraries were prepared by immunoSEQ multiplex PCR; TCRdb keeps only in-frame clonotypes and omits some of them. In the table there are more than 1.2 million clones, approximately 98.5% of which are singletons. Sequenced: naive CD4+ T cells sorted from blood. Subset noted: CD45RA+ positively selected. The source of these receptors is a man aged 30-40 years in good health.

This clone appeared once. The chain joins TRBV5-1 to TRBJ2-1; D gene uncertain. V gave up 1 base and J gave up 8 bases, with 13 bases separating them. Germline values: CDR1 SGHRS, CDR2 YFSETQ. This CDR3 is built from 14 residues. The CDR3 sequence: CASSLSDPGDEQFF. The CDR3 nucleotides are TGCGCCAGCAGCTTGTCCGACCCTGGGGATGAGCAGTTCTTC.

The V gene is TRBV19, the J gene TRBJ2-7; weak D call: TRBD2 (6 bases). Germline lookup yields CDR1 LNHDA and CDR2 SQIVND (reference sequence). The CDR3 is made up of 14 amino acids. The ends were cut back, 3 bases at V and 2 bases at J, with 11 bases in the middle. CDR3 DNA sequence: TGTGCCAGTAGTATTACTAGCCCAGCCTACGAGCAGTACTTC. This sequence encodes CASSITSPAYEQYF. Together with reference TRBV19 and TRBJ2-7, the CDR3 gives the full variable domain: DGGITQSPKYLFRKEGQNVTLSCEQNLNHDAMYWYRQDPGQGLRLIYYSQIVNDFQKGDIAEGYSVSREKKESFPLTVTSAQKNPTAFYLCASSITSPAYEQYFGPGTRLTVT.

Concerning this clone itself: The sample holds other DNA sequences that translate to the same CDR3. The J gene is TRBJ2-6, the V gene TRBV28; D gene ambiguous. Deletions cut 5 bases from V and 2 bases from J, with 4 bases between. This CDR3 has 13 amino acids. Germline V gene data show CDR1 as MDHEN and CDR2 as SYDVKM. For the CDR3, the DNA is TGTGCCAGCAGTACCCCTGGGGCCAACGTCCTGACTTTC. Translation: CASSTPGANVLTF.

The chain recombines TRBV7-2 with TRBJ2-5; 8 bases agree with TRBD1. Germline CDR1 reads SGHTA; CDR2 reads FQGNSA. Trimming removed 4 bases from V and 5 bases from J; junction bases left unmatched: 15. CDR3 size: 17 residues. The CDR3 DNA reads as TGTGCCAGCAGCTCAACTTGGTGGGACAGGCTAGAGGAGACCCAGTACTTC. Its translation is CASSSTWWDRLEETQYF.

The chain is built from TRBV10-3 and TRBJ1-5; 7 nucleotides align to TRBD1. The CDR3 has 18 residues. V shed 0 bases and J 3 bases; nucleotides not matched to a gene: 11. Germline V gene data show CDR1 as ENHRY and CDR2 as SYGVKD. As DNA, the CDR3 is TGTGCCATCAGTGAGTCGGTTAGAGGGGGCGCCCCCAATCAGCCCCAGCATTTT. Protein: CAISESVRGGAPNQPQHF.

The V and J genes are TRBV11-2 and TRBJ2-7; tentative D call: TRBD2 (7 bases). The CDR3 is 16 amino acids. Germline lookup yields CDR1 SGHAT and CDR2 FQNNGV. With 2 bases removed from V and 9 bases from J, the gap between germline ends came to 23 bases. The CDR3 bases are TGTGCCAGCAGCTTACAGTCTGCGGGGGCGCCGGTCGGGCAGTACTTC. Translated, it gives CASSLQSAGAPVGQYF.

On this clone: The sample has other DNA sequences that encode this CDR3 too. The V and J genes are TRBV7-2 and TRBJ2-1, with 11 positions matching TRBD2. Germline-derived CDR1 and CDR2 are SGHTA and FQGNSA. The trim removed 5 bases at V and 2 bases at J, leaving 2 bases unmatched. The CDR3 runs 15 residues. CDR3 protein: CASSPGLAAYNEQFF. CDR3 DNA sequence: TGTGCCAGCAGCCCGGGACTAGCGGCCTACAATGAGCAGTTCTTC.

A single count supports this clone. The chain couples TRBV6-6 to TRBJ2-1; no firm D call. Per the germline V gene, CDR1 is MNHNY and CDR2 is SVGAGI (reference sequence). The V end was cut by 0 bases, the J end by 5 bases, with 14 bases between. CDR3 length: 16 residues. The CDR3 sequence: CASSYSIEILDNEQFF. For the CDR3, the DNA is TGTGCCAGCAGTTACTCGATCGAGATTTTGGACAATGAGCAGTTCTTC.

The genes are TRBV11-2 and TRBJ2-1; 10 nucleotides align to TRBD2. The CDR3 covers 16 residues. Germline CDR1 is SGHAT and CDR2 is FQNNGV. The V gene end was trimmed by 7 bases and the J gene end by 4 bases; junction bases not matched to a gene: 10. The CDR3 loop reads CASIKREGRPYNEQFF. Written as DNA, the CDR3 is TGTGCCAGCATCAAGCGGGAGGGCCGACCGTACAATGAGCAGTTCTTC.

This chain links TRBV5-1 with TRBJ2-5, with D tentatively TRBD1 (6 bases). V was cut by 6 bases and J by 5 bases, with 14 bases left in between. The CDR3 contains 13 residues. Germline lookup yields CDR1 SGHRS and CDR2 YFSETQ. Written as DNA, the CDR3 is TGCGCCAGCAAGAGGGGGAGAGAGGAGACCCAGTACTTC. Its translation is CASKRGREETQYF.

The chain is built from TRBV10-3 and TRBJ2-1; perhaps TRBD2 as D (6 bases). There are 11 residues in the CDR3. V was clipped by 10 bases and J by 6 bases, with 10 bases between them. The V gene's germline CDR1 is ENHRY and CDR2 SYGVKD. In nucleotides, the CDR3 is TGTGCCACCCAGGGAGGCAATGAGCAGTTCTTC. It is translated as CATQGGNEQFF.

The chain links TRBV28 to TRBJ2-7, with TRBD1 identical over 10 bases. The CDR3 has 14 residues. V lost 5 bases to trimming and J lost 7 bases; unmatched junction nucleotides: 8. Germline CDR1 reads MDHEN; CDR2 reads SYDVKM. For the CDR3, the DNA is TGTGCCAGCAGTCCCGGGACAGGGGTTCTAGAGCAGTACTTC. This codes for CASSPGTGVLEQYF. Based on the CDR3 plus reference TRBV28 and TRBJ2-7, the full variable domain is DVKVTQSSRYLVKRTGEKVFLECVQDMDHENMFWYRQDPGLGLRLIYFSYDVKMKEKGDIPEGYSVSREKKERFSLILESASTNQTSMYLCASSPGTGVLEQYFGPGTRLTVT.

The rearrangement joins TRBV11-2 to TRBJ2-3, with a possible D match to TRBD1 (6 bases). The CDR3 length is 14 residues. The ends were cut back, 4 bases at V and 7 bases at J, with 15 bases in the middle. Germline lookup yields CDR1 SGHAT and CDR2 FQNNGV. Here the CDR3 reads CASSSANRVNTQYF. Written as DNA, the CDR3 is TGTGCCAGCAGCTCCGCGAACAGGGTTAATACGCAGTATTTT.

Points on this clone: Other DNA variants within this sample encode the same CDR3. The chain combines TRBV18 with TRBJ2-7, with D possibly matching TRBD1 (6 bases). V shed 3 bases and J shed 3 bases, with 12 bases lying between them. The CDR3 is 14 amino acids. CDR1 KGHSH and CDR2 LQKENI come from the germline V gene. DNA for the CDR3: TGTGCCAGCTCACCCCCTGGACAGATCTACGAGCAGTACTTC. This translates into CASSPPGQIYEQYF.

V is TRBV5-1 and J is TRBJ2-2, with D possibly matching TRBD2 (6 bases). Trimming stripped 7 bases from V and 2 bases from J, with 15 bases between. CDR1 and CDR2 (germline): SGHRS, YFSETQ. This CDR3 is built from 15 residues. CDR3 residues: CASDPGLTNTGELFF. For the CDR3, the DNA is TGCGCCAGCGATCCGGGACTTACTAACACCGGGGAGCTGTTTTTT.

This rearrangement joins TRBV10-3 to TRBJ2-2; TRBD2 matches 9 bases. The length of the CDR3 is 14 residues. Germline CDR1 and CDR2: ENHRY and SYGVKD. V shed 8 bases, J shed 6 bases, and the junction held 7 bases outside the gene matches. CDR3 protein: CAIAREGLPGELFF. The CDR3 nucleotides read TGTGCCATCGCGCGGGAGGGCCTTCCCGGGGAGCTGTTTTTT.

The chain joins TRBV11-2 to TRBJ1-1; TRBD1 might be the D (6 bases). Between the trimmed V and J ends, which lost 0 bases and 0 bases, there was a span of 11 bases. Per germline, CDR1 SGHAT and CDR2 FQNNGV. This CDR3 comprises 16 residues. The CDR3 region is CASSLETGILNTEAFF. In nucleotides, the CDR3 is TGTGCCAGCAGCTTAGAGACAGGCATATTGAACACTGAAGCTTTCTTT.

This clone was recorded once. This chain links TRBV18 with TRBJ2-5, with 12 nucleotides matching TRBD2. CDR1 is KGHSH and CDR2 is LQKENI in the germline V gene. Trimming at V came to 3 bases and at J to 1 base, leaving 6 bases not matched to a gene. The CDR3 sequence is 17 residues long. For the CDR3, the DNA is TGTGCCAGCTCACCTCTGACTAGCGGGAGAGGCCAAGAGACCCAGTACTTC. Residues: CASSPLTSGRGQETQYF.

V is TRBV5-4 and J is TRBJ2-6; weak D call: TRBD1 (7 bases). The CDR3 runs 12 residues. Deletions cut 6 bases from V and 13 bases from J, with 14 bases between. The germline V gene encodes CDR1 SGHNT and CDR2 YYREEE (reference sequence). CDR3 DNA: TGTGCCAGCACCCCGACAGGGAGGGTCCTGACTTTC. This sequence encodes CASTPTGRVLTF.

This rearrangement joins TRBV4-1 to TRBJ1-4, with D possibly TRBD1 on 5 matching bases. The V end lost 4 bases, the J end lost 3 bases, and 18 bases lay between the germline ends. Germline V lookup: CDR1 MGHRA, CDR2 YSYEKL. The CDR3 spans 17 residues. The CDR3 bases are TGCGCCAGCAGCCCAACGAGGTGGGGCGGTGCTAATGAAAAACTGTTTTTT. This sequence encodes CASSPTRWGGANEKLFF.